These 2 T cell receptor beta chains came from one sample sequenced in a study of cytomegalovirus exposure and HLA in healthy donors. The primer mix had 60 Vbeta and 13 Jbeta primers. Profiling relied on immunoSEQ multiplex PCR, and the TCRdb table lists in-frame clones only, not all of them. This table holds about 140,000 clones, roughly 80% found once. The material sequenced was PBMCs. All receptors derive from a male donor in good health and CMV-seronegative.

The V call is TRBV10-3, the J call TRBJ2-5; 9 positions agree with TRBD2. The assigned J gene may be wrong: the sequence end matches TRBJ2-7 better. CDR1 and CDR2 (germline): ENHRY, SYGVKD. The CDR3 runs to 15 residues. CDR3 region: CAISEASGNGYEQYF. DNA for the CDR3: TGTGCCATCAGTGAGGCTAGCGGGAATGGCTACGAGCAGTACTTC.

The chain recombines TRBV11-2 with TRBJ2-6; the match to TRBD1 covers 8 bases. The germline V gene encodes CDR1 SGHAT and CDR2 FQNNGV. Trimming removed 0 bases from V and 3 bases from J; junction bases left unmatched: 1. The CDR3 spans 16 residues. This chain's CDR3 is CASSLDRGRGANVLTF. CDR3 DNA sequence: TGTGCCAGCAGCTTAGACAGGGGGCGTGGGGCCAACGTCCTGACTTTC.